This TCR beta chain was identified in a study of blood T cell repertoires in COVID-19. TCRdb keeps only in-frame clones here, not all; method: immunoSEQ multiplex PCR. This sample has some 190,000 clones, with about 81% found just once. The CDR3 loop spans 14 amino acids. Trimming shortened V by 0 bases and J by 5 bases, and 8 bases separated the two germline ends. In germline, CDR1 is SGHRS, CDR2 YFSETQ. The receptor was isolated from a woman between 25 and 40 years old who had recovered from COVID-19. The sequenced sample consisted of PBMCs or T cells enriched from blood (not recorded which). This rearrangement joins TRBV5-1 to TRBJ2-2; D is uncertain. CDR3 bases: TGCGCCAGCAGCTTGGACCTCGGGACCGGGGAGCTGTTTTTT. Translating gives CASSLDLGTGELFF.